This T cell receptor (beta chain) was documented in a study of T cells in Graves' hyperthyroidism and ophthalmopathy. Looked up from germline, CDR1 is GTSNPN and CDR2 is SVGIG (reference sequence). This CDR3 has 16 residues. Between the trimmed V and J ends, which lost 0 bases and 9 bases, there was a span of 23 bases. The CDR3 regions of TCR beta were amplified from RNA transcripts. First-round RT-PCR with HTBI primers amplified the TCR CDR3 region. TCRdb ran MiXCR on the multiplex PCR reads and lists one entry per CDR3 protein. The table records under 550,000 distinct CDR3 sequences, less than 20% of them present only once.

The sequence was collected from a man between 35 and 55 years old with Graves' ophthalmopathy. This chain joins TRBV30 and TRBJ2-5; perhaps TRBD1 as D (6 bases). Material: blood. CDR3 in amino acids: CAWSVGARRKEEAQYF. The CDR3 bases are TGTGCCTGGAGTGTGGGGGCTAGGCGGAAGGAGGAGGCCCAGTACTTC.